The 8 T cell receptor beta chains in this list originate from one sample, sequenced in a study of long-term antiretroviral therapy in people with HIV. The immunoSEQ assay was v3.0, run at survey level. Profiled with immunoSEQ multiplex PCR; TCRdb holds only in-frame clones, not every one. In the table there are tens of thousands of clones, around 84% of which are singletons. The sequencing here drew on unsorted PBMCs, taken 0.8 years after starting antiretroviral therapy. The receptors originated from a woman in her late teens or twenties with HIV.

J is TRBJ2-3 and V is TRBV5-1, with a possible D match to TRBD1 (6 bases). Germline V gene sequence: CDR1 SGHRS, CDR2 YFSETQ. The CDR3 covers 13 residues. Deletions cut 4 bases from V and 3 bases from J, with 9 bases between. CDR3 bases: TGCGCCAGCAGCGAGGGACATACAGATACGCAGTATTTT. Translation: CASSEGHTDTQYF. Using reference TRBV5-1 and TRBJ2-3 for the parts outside the CDR3, the full variable domain is KAGVTQTPRYLIKTRGQQVTLSCSPISGHRSVSWYQQTPGQGLQFLFEYFSETQRNKGNFPGRFSGRQFSNSRSEMNVSTLELGDSALYLCASSEGHTDTQYFGPGTRLTVL.

The chain couples TRBV9 to TRBJ2-5; D unclear. This CDR3 has 14 amino acids. Germline V CDR1 and CDR2: SGDLS, YYNGEE. V was clipped by 0 bases and J by 3 bases, with 9 bases between them. The CDR3 region is CASSVDAGEETQYF. CDR3 coding DNA: TGTGCCAGCAGCGTAGACGCTGGGGAAGAGACCCAGTACTTC.

This chain connects TRBV28 to TRBJ1-5; 8 nucleotides agree with TRBD1. V lost 3 bases, J lost 6 bases, and 4 bases stayed unmatched. Germline V lookup: CDR1 MDHEN, CDR2 SYDVKM. The CDR3 runs 14 residues. The CDR3 bases are TGTGCCAGCAGTTTGACAGGGGCGGGTCAGCCCCAGCATTTT. This codes for CASSLTGAGQPQHF.

The V call is TRBV2, the J call TRBJ1-1, with D unclear. Germline loops: CDR1 SNHLY, CDR2 FYNNEI. Trimming removed 7 bases at V and 2 bases at J, with 11 bases between. The CDR3 totals 13 residues. The CDR3 sequence is CASIRGSNTEAFF. DNA of the CDR3: TGTGCCAGCATCCGCGGATCAAACACTGAAGCTTTCTTT.

The J gene is TRBJ2-1, the V gene TRBV7-9; D unresolved. The V gene's germline CDR1 is SEHNR and CDR2 FQNEAQ (reference sequence). Deletions cut 1 base from V and 2 bases from J, with 9 bases between. The CDR3 is 15 residues long. The CDR3, as DNA: TGTGCCAGCAGCTTAGGCAGGCACCCCTACAATGAGCAGTTCTTC. Its translation is CASSLGRHPYNEQFF.

A note on this clone: In the same sample, other DNA sequences code for this CDR3. This chain links TRBV6-1 with TRBJ2-7; 8 bases map to TRBD1. This CDR3 is 15 amino acids long. From germline, CDR1 is MNHNS and CDR2 SASEGT. J was trimmed by 0 bases and V by 3 bases; bases with no gene match: 4. The CDR3 DNA follows: TGTGCCAGCAGTGAGGAGGGGACAGGCTCCTACGAGCAGTACTTC. This translates into CASSEEGTGSYEQYF.

The CDR3 coding sequence is TGCGCCAGCAGCCAAGATCAAAGAGGGTGGAACGAGCAGTACTTC. This codes for CASSQDQRGWNEQYF. The chain couples TRBV4-3 to TRBJ2-7; perhaps TRBD2 as D (5 bases). The CDR3 has 15 amino acids. V lost 0 bases, J lost 5 bases, and 14 bases lay in between. In germline, CDR1 is LGHNA, CDR2 YSLEER.

This chain joins TRBV7-2 and TRBJ2-5, with 10 bases fitting TRBD1. CDR3 size: 15 residues. Germline CDR1 reads SGHTA; CDR2 reads FQGNSA. With 5 bases clipped from V and 4 bases from J, the junction kept 7 bases outside the gene matches. The DNA of the CDR3 is TGTGCCAGCAGCAGATCCGGACAGGGGGGAGAGACCCAGTACTTC. Translated, it gives CASSRSGQGGETQYF. Looking up the rest from reference TRBV7-2 and TRBJ2-5 gives the full variable domain: GAGVSQSPSNKVTEKGKDVELRCDPISGHTALYWYRQSLGQGLEFLIYFQGNSAPDKSGLPSDRFSAERTGGSVSTLTIQRTQQEDSAVYLCASSRSGQGGETQYFGPGTRLLVL.